Here is one TCR beta chain with its context. Its specificity is not known. CDR1 DFQATT and CDR2 SNEGSKA come from the germline V gene (reference sequence). The CDR3 consists of 15 residues. Trimming pared 6 bases from V and 0 bases from J, leaving 16 bases between. The sample is drawn from a study of blood T cells in healthy people across ages. Study overall: Through template switching, about one barcoded beta molecule was captured per two T cells, as measured in model experiments. The study's findings and limits: A greater number of naive CD4+ cells and higher diversity distinguished long-lived donors from aged donors.

It was with a sample-barcoded 5' primer and a J-beta primer mix that a second PCR of about 7 to 12 cycles was run. TCRdb reprocessed the 5' RACE reads with MiXCR, giving one entry per CDR3 protein. This repertoire shows approximately 800,000 distinct CDR3 sequences, 20% to 30% found once; its top ten account for 3%. These same data were also listed under a study on T cells of mothers and their children. From that paper: Mother-child pairs who were related displayed a slightly higher overlap than unrelated pairs, a difference that was non-significant.

The chain carries TRBV20-1 and TRBJ2-3; D unresolved. The receptor comes from a boy aged 5 to 17 in good health. The material sequenced was blood. The CDR3 coding sequence is TGCAGTGCCCGTAGGTGGCTAACGAGCACAGATACGCAGTATTTT. It codes for CSARRWLTSTDTQYF.